This T cell receptor beta chain was observed in a study of cytomegalovirus exposure and HLA in healthy donors. Study in general: Sequencing of roughly 180 million T cells in an earlier analysis found 100 million or so unique TCR beta sequences. Findings and limits, study-wide: For TCR beta chains, V- and J-gene trimming was later linked to a missense DCLRE1C variant.

Turning to this clone: The antigen remains undetermined.

Researchers ran the PCR with 60 Vbeta and 13 Jbeta primers. Source study methods: An analysis that came later counted tens of millions of unique TCR beta chains, roughly 11 million shared. Generated by immunoSEQ multiplex PCR, the TCRdb table keeps only in-frame clones and is missing some. The V and J calls and clone size were taken over from that table, and D and trimming were inferred from the DNA. The profile shows 150,000 or so clones, about 79% of them singletons. Germline CDR1 reads SGHTA; CDR2 reads FQGNSA. This CDR3 comprises 14 residues. V lost 4 bases to trimming and J lost 4 bases, with 12 bases between them.

The chain is built from TRBV7-2 and TRBJ2-3, with D perhaps matching TRBD1 (5 bases). The specimen was PBMCs. This TCR was sampled from a female donor in good health and CMV-seronegative. CDR3 sequence reads: CASSWGVDPDTQYF. CDR3 coding DNA: TGTGCCAGCAGCTGGGGCGTTGACCCAGATACGCAGTATTTT.